One and the same sample provided the 2 T cell receptor beta chains below, sequenced in a study of shared T cell receptors in the human thymus. Profiled with immunoSEQ multiplex PCR; TCRdb holds only in-frame clones, not every one. In the table there are around 340,000 clones, approximately 95% of which are singletons. Sequencing was done on a sample of thymocytes. The source is a human donor.

J is TRBJ1-5 and V is TRBV30; D is uncertain. The V and J ends lost 4 bases and 15 bases respectively, with 16 bases between them. The germline V gene has CDR1 GTSNPN and CDR2 SVGIG (reference sequence). CDR3 length: 11 residues. This CDR3 reads CAWMGSPALHF. The CDR3, as DNA: TGTGCCTGGATGGGGTCCCCTGCACTGCATTTT.

This chain connects TRBV28 to TRBJ2-1; 8 nucleotides align to TRBD2. With 8 bases clipped from V and 4 bases from J, the junction kept 10 bases outside the gene matches. The germline CDR1 and CDR2 sequences are MDHEN and SYDVKM. The CDR3 is made up of 15 amino acids. CDR3 sequence: CASASKRERYNEQFF. DNA for the CDR3: TGTGCCAGCGCAAGCAAGCGGGAGCGTTACAATGAGCAGTTCTTC.